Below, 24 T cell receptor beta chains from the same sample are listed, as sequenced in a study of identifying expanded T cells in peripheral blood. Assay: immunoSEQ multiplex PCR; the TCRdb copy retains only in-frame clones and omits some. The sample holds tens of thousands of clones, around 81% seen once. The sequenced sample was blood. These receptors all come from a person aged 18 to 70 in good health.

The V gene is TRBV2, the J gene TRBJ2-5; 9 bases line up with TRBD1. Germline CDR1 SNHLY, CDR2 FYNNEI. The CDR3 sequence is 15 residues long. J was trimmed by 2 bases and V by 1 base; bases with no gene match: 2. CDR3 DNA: TGTGCCAGCAGTGAAGACAGGGGGCGTCAAGAGACCCAGTACTTC. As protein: CASSEDRGRQETQYF. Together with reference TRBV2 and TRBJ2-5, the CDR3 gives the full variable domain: EPEVTQTPSHQVTQMGQEVILRCVPISNHLYFYWYRQILGQKVEFLVSFYNNEISEKSEIFDDQFSVERPDGSNFTLKIRSTKLEDSAMYFCASSEDRGRQETQYFGPGTRLLVL.

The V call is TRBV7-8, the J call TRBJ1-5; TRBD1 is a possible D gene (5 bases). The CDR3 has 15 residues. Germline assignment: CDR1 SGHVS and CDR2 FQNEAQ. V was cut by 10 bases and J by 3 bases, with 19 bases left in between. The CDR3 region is CATTEARVTNQPQHF. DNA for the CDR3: TGTGCCACCACTGAAGCCAGGGTGACCAATCAGCCCCAGCATTTT.

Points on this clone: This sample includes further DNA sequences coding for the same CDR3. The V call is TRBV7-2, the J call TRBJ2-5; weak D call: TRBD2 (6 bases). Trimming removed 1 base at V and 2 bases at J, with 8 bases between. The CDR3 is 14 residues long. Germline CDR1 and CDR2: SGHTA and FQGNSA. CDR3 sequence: CASSLVGGQETQYF. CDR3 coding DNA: TGTGCCAGCAGCTTAGTCGGGGGACAAGAGACCCAGTACTTC.

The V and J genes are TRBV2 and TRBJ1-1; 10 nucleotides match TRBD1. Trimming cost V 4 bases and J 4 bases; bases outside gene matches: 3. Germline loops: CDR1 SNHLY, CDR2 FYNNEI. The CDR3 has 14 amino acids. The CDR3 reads CASSVTGGPTEAFF. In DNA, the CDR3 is TGTGCCAGCAGTGTGACAGGGGGCCCCACTGAAGCTTTCTTT.

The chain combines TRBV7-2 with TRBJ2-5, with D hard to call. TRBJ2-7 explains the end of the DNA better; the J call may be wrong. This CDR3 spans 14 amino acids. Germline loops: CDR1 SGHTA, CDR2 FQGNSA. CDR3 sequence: CASSPSSPAYEQYF. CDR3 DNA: TGTGCCAGCAGCCCTTCGAGCCCGGCCTACGAGCAGTACTTC.

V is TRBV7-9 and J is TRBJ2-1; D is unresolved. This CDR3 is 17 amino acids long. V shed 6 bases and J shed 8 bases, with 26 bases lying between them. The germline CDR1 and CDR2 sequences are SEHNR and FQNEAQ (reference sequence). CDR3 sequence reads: CASRENRVNLDIDEQFF. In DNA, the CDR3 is TGTGCCAGCAGAGAGAACCGGGTCAACCTAGACATCGATGAGCAGTTCTTC.

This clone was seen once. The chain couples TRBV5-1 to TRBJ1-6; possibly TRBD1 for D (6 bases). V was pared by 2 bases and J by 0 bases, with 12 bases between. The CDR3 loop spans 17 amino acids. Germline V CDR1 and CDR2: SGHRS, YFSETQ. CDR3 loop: CASSLWGASSYNSPLHF. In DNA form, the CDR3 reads TGCGCCAGCAGCTTATGGGGGGCGAGCTCCTATAATTCACCCCTCCACTTT.

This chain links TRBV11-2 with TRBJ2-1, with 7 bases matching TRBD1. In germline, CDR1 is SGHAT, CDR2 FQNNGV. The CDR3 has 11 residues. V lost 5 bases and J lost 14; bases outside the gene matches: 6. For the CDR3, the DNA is TGTGCCAGCAGCCCCGGGACAGCGGAGTTCTTC. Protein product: CASSPGTAEFF.

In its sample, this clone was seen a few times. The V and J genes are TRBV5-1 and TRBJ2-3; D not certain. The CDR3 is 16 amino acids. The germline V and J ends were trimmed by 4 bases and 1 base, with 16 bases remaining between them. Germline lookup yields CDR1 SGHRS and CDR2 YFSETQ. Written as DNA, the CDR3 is TGCGCCAGCAGCCCCTCGGAAGCCGCACGCACAGATACGCAGTATTTT. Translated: CASSPSEAARTDTQYF.

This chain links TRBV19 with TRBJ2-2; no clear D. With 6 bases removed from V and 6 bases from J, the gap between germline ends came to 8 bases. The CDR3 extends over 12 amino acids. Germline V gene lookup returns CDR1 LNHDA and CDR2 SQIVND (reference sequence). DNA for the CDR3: TGTGCCAGTAGGGAAGGTCCCGGGGAGCTGTTTTTT. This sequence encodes CASREGPGELFF.

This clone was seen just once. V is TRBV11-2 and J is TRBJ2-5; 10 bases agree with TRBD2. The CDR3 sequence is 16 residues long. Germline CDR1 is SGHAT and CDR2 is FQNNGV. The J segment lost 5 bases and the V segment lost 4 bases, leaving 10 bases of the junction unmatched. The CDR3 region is CASSSRGAGGGETQYF. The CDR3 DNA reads TGTGCCAGCAGCTCCCGGGGAGCGGGAGGGGGGGAGACCCAGTACTTC.

The CDR3: CASSLQGGHGYTF. The CDR3, as DNA: TGCGCCAGCAGCTTGCAGGGAGGGCACGGCTACACCTTC. The chain carries TRBV5-1 and TRBJ1-2, with a possible D match to TRBD1 (5 bases). Trimming removed 1 base at V and 8 bases at J, with 12 bases between. The CDR3 loop spans 13 amino acids. CDR1 SGHRS and CDR2 YFSETQ come from the germline V gene.

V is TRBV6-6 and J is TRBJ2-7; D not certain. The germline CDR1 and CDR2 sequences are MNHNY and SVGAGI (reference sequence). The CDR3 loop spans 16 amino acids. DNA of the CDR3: TGTGCCAGCAGTTATCTCCCAGGCTCGCGCTCCAACGAGCAGTACGTC. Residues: CASSYLPGSRSNEQYV.

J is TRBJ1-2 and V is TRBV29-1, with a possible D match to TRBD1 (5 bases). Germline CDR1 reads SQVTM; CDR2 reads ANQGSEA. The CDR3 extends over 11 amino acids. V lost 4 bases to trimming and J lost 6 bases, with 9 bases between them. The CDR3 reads CSVGAGDGYTF. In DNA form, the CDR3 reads TGCAGCGTTGGCGCGGGGGATGGCTACACCTTC.

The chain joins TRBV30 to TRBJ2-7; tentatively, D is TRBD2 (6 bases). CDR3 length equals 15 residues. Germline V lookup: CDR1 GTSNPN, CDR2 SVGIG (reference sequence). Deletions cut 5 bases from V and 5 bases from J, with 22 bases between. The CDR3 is CAWALGLPRRNEQYF. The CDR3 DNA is TGTGCCTGGGCCCTGGGACTTCCGCGGAGGAACGAGCAGTACTTC.

The CDR3 DNA follows: TGTGCCAGCAGTGCGGACGGGAGATCCACAGATACGCAGTATTTT. Protein sequence: CASSADGRSTDTQYF. J is TRBJ2-3 and V is TRBV2; D possibly corresponds to TRBD2 (6 bases). The germline V gene encodes CDR1 SNHLY and CDR2 FYNNEI. The CDR3 covers 15 residues. Between the trimmed V and J ends, which lost 4 bases and 2 bases, there was a span of 13 bases.

The CDR3 protein is CASSLAGQNYGYTF. The CDR3 nucleotides read TGCGCCAGCAGCTTGGCCGGACAAAACTATGGCTACACCTTC. The chain combines TRBV5-1 with TRBJ1-2; D possibly corresponds to TRBD1 (5 bases). V gave up 0 bases and J gave up 2 bases, with 8 bases separating them. The CDR3 has 14 residues. Germline CDR1 reads SGHRS; CDR2 reads YFSETQ.

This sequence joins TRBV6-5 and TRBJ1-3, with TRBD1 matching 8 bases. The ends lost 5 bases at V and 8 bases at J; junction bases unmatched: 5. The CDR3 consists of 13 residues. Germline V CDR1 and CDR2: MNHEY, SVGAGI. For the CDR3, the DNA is TGTGCCAGCAGTCAGACAGGGGAAGACACCATATATTTT. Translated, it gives CASSQTGEDTIYF.

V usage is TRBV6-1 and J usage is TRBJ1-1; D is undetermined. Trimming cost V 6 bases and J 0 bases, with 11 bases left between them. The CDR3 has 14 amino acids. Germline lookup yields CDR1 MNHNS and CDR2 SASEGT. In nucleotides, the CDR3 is TGTGCCAGCAGCGCGACATTCATGAACACTGAAGCTTTCTTT. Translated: CASSATFMNTEAFF.

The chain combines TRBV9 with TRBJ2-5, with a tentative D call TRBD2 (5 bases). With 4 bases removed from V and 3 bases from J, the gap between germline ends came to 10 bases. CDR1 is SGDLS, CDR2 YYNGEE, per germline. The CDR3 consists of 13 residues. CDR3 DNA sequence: TGTGCCAGCAGCCCCGGGGTGGAAGAGACCCAGTACTTC. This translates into CASSPGVEETQYF.

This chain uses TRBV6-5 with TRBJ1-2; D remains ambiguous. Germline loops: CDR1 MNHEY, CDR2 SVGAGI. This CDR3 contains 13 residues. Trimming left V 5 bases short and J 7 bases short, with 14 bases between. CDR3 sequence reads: CASSEAGFGGYTF. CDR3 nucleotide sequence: TGTGCCAGCAGTGAAGCTGGGTTTGGTGGCTACACCTTC.

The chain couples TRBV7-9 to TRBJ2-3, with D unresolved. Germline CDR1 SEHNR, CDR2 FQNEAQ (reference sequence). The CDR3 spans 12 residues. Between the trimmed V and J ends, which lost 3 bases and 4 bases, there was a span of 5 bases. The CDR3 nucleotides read TGTGCCAGCAGCTTCCCCGCAGATACGCAGTATTTT. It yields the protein CASSFPADTQYF. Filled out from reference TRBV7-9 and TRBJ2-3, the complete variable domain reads DTGVSQNPRHKITKRGQNVTFRCDPISEHNRLYWYRQTLGQGPEFLTYFQNEAQLEKSRLLSDRFSAERPKGSFSTLEIQRTEQGDSAMYLCASSFPADTQYFGPGTRLTVL.

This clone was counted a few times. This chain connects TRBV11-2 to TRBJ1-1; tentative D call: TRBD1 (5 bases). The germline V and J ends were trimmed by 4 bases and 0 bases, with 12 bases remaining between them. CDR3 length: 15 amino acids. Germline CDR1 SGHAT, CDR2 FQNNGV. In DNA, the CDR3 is TGTGCCAGCAGCTCAGGGACGGGAATGAACACTGAAGCTTTCTTT. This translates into CASSSGTGMNTEAFF.

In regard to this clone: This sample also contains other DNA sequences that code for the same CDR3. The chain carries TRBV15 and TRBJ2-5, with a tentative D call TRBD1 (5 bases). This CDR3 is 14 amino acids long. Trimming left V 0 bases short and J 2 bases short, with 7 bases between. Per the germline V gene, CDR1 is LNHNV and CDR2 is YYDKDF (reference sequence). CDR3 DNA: TGTGCCACCAGCAGAGATAGGGGACAAGAGACCCAGTACTTC. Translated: CATSRDRGQETQYF.